This TCR beta chain was observed in a study of regulatory T cells in long-lasting Graves disease. Study-wide points: Persistent-disease Graves' patients showed less TCR diversity than new cases.

The length of the CDR3 is 17 residues. Trimming shortened V by 1 base and J by 2 bases, and 16 bases separated the two germline ends. The germline V gene has CDR1 SGHRS and CDR2 YFSETQ. This clonotype was seen ten or more times. What it binds is unknown. Time point reported: newly diagnosed GD, antithyroid drugs for less than 3 months. RNA from PBMCs was the source of the TCR library. In each case, Graves' disease was diagnosed per American Thyroid Association guidelines. Arm-PCR of CDR3 regions and iRepertoire HTBI primers were the basis on which TCR beta libraries were built. TCRdb passed the multiplex PCR reads through MiXCR, listing each CDR3 protein once. The table has a few hundred thousand distinct CDR3 sequences, roughly 15% seen once. The same sample was also studied in work on T cells in Graves' hyperthyroidism and ophthalmopathy. That work adds: Using the HTBI primer set, a first-round RT-PCR was run on the TCR CDR3.

Sequences were derived from peripheral blood mononuclear cells (PBMCs), sampled at new diagnosis, from a patient treated with antithyroid drugs. This receptor was obtained from a woman younger than 30 with Graves disease. The chain recombines TRBV5-1 with TRBJ2-1, with D maybe TRBD1 (5 bases). The CDR3 coding sequence is TGCGCCAGCAGCTTGTATTTATCTTTAGGGGCCTACAATGAGCAGTTCTTC. Translated: CASSLYLSLGAYNEQFF. Looking up the rest from reference TRBV5-1 and TRBJ2-1 gives the full variable domain: KAGVTQTPRYLIKTRGQQVTLSCSPISGHRSVSWYQQTPGQGLQFLFEYFSETQRNKGNFPGRFSGRQFSNSRSEMNVSTLELGDSALYLCASSLYLSLGAYNEQFFGPGTRLTVL.